This T cell receptor beta chain is from a study of shared clonotypes between healthy human individuals. On this clone itself: What it binds is not known.

CDR3 length: 14 residues. V was cut by 9 bases and J by 3 bases, with 15 bases left in between. CDR1 SNHLY and CDR2 FYNNEI come from the germline V gene. The study drew its donors from healthy HIV-negative adults without recent acute infections or vaccinations. Every one of the donors was a Caucasian adult that lived in Nashville, Tennessee. Using immunoSEQ multiplex PCR, the repertoire was profiled, and TCRdb retains in-frame clones only, with some absent. The sample records around 2.3 million clones, under 97% being singletons. Study-level points and caveats: Generation probabilities of non-shared clonotypes were lower (relative to those shared by all four donors).

The sample taken for sequencing was naive CD4+ T cells sorted from blood. Regarding subset: CD45RA+ positively selected. The source is a man younger than 35 in good health. This sequence joins TRBV2 and TRBJ1-5; TRBD1 is a possible D gene (6 bases). The CDR3 here is CASKAGHPNQPQHF. The CDR3 bases are TGTGCCAGTAAGGCGGGACACCCCAATCAGCCCCAGCATTTT. Drawing the rest from reference TRBV2 and TRBJ1-5, the complete variable domain is EPEVTQTPSHQVTQMGQEVILRCVPISNHLYFYWYRQILGQKVEFLVSFYNNEISEKSEIFDDQFSVERPDGSNFTLKIRSTKLEDSAMYFCASKAGHPNQPQHFGDGTRLSIL.